This TCR beta chain was found in a study of identical twins. This clonotype was picked up a small number of times. TCRdb redid the calling of the 5' RACE reads with MiXCR, one entry per CDR3 protein. Here the sample spans around 500,000 distinct CDR3 sequences, 11% to 15% being singletons. Germline V gives CDR1 DFQATT, CDR2 SNEGSKA (reference sequence). The CDR3 loop spans 13 amino acids. The data also belong to a second study, concerning yellow fever vaccine responses in identical twins.

The sequence derives from a woman aged 18-35 years in good health. The rearrangement links TRBV20-1 to TRBJ2-5; TRBD2 aligns across 8 bases. Sequenced material: CD4+ T cells sorted from blood. CDR3 protein: CSRSGGLQETQYF. For the CDR3, the DNA is TGCAGCCGGAGCGGGGGTTTGCAAGAGACCCAGTACTTC.